This T cell receptor beta chain was captured by sequencing in a study of blood T cell repertoires in COVID-19. In the study overall: The United States, Italy and Spain provided the acute and convalescent COVID-19 samples. PBMCs, B-cell-depleted T cells, or T cells were the source of the cDNA or gDNA that made up the material.

Method: immunoSEQ multiplex PCR; TCRdb's copy keeps in-frame clones and lacks some. The sample yields about 370,000 clones, 89% seen once. The sample consisted of peripheral blood. This sequence originates from a woman in her thirties with COVID-19, enrolled during active disease.

The CDR3 DNA reads as TGTGCCAGCAGCTTCGCGCCTTATCAGCCCCAGCATTTT. It is translated as CASSFAPYQPQHF. V is TRBV7-2 and J is TRBJ1-5; D not resolved. Germline CDR1 is SGHTA and CDR2 is FQGNSA. There are 13 residues in the CDR3. The V and J ends lost 3 bases and 5 bases respectively, with 8 bases between them.